Listed below are T cell receptor beta chains from one sample, sequenced in a study of blood T cell repertoires in COVID-19. This table comes from immunoSEQ multiplex PCR, and its TCRdb copy is limited to in-frame clones, with some not included. The sample consists of over 250,000 clones, around 90% of them appearing once. The specimen sequenced was PBMCs or T cells enriched from blood (not recorded which). The receptor set was obtained from a man aged 60 to 75 who had recovered from COVID-19. Each CDR3 is given with its conserved first and last residue. A D gene is named only where the DNA matches it firmly. Clone size is shown for a subset of rows, as once, few, many or a class of expanded clone.

abundance	v_gene	d_gene	j_gene	CDR3aa	CDR3nt
.	TRBV11-2	TRBD2	TRBJ2-2	CASSLGLAGIGELFF	TGTGCCAGCAGCTTAGGCCTAGCGGGAATCGGGGAGCTGTTTTTT
few	TRBV2	TRBD2	TRBJ2-1	CASSGLAGDEQFF	TGTGCCAGCAGCGGGCTAGCGGGAGATGAGCAGTTCTTC
.	TRBV6-5	.	TRBJ1-6	CASSSREGSPLHF	TGTGCCAGCAGCAGCCGCGAGGGTTCACCCCTCCACTTT
.	TRBV5-1	TRBD1	TRBJ2-7	CASSLFTGVDEQYF	TGCGCCAGCAGCTTGTTCACAGGGGTCGACGAGCAGTACTTC
once	TRBV10-3	.	TRBJ2-7	CAISVRLGEQYF	TGTGCCATCAGTGTCAGGTTAGGCGAGCAGTACTTC
.	TRBV24-1	.	TRBJ2-3	CATSATGMSTDTQYF	TGTGCCACCTCCGCAACGGGGATGAGCACAGATACGCAGTATTTT
.	TRBV7-8	.	TRBJ2-5	CASSPRSRGMETQYF	TGTGCCAGCAGCCCTAGAAGTCGGGGAATGGAGACCCAGTACTTC
.	TRBV11-3	TRBD1	TRBJ2-3	CASSRQDRGRTDTQYF	TGTGCCAGCAGCCGACAGGACAGGGGGCGGACAGATACGCAGTATTTT
.	TRBV7-9	TRBD1	TRBJ2-5	CAVQGSGETQYF	TGTGCCGTACAGGGGAGCGGAGAGACCCAGTACTTC
.	TRBV7-6	.	TRBJ1-4	CASSPRGATNEKLFF	TGTGCCAGCAGTCCAAGGGGCGCAACTAATGAAAAACTGTTTTTT
.	TRBV19	TRBD1	TRBJ1-2	CASRGQANYGYTF	TGTGCCAGTAGGGGACAGGCCAACTATGGCTACACCTTC